These T cell receptor beta chains were read from a single sample in a study of molecular identifiers for immune sequencing clone quantification. Via MiXCR, TCRdb re-called the PCR reads, giving one row per CDR3 protein. This sample has approximately 54,000 distinct CDR3 sequences, with roughly 24% found just once. The sample consisted of naive CD8+ T cells from blood, with Jurkat cell RNA spiked in. The receptor set was obtained from a human donor in good health. Some libraries in this study had Jurkat cell RNA spiked in. Each CDR3 is given with its conserved first and last residue. Fields, in order: CDR3 protein, CDR3 DNA, D gene, J gene, clone size, V gene. A D gene is named only where the DNA matches it firmly. The listing skips clone size in some rows; elsewhere it reads once, few, many or a size class.

cdr3_aa: CAISDFSGSTDTQYF
cdr3_nt: TGTGCCATCAGTGATTTTAGCGGTAGCACAGATACGCAGTATTTT
d_call: -
j_call: TRBJ2-3
clone_size: many
v_call: TRBV10-3

cdr3_aa: CAISESIGEGMNTEAFF
cdr3_nt: TGTGCCATCAGTGAGTCGATTGGGGAGGGTATGAACACTGAAGCTTTCTTT
d_call: -
j_call: TRBJ1-1
clone_size: many
v_call: TRBV10-3

cdr3_aa: CASSATGANVLTF
cdr3_nt: TGTGCCAGCAGCGCGACTGGGGCCAACGTCCTGACTTTC
d_call: -
j_call: TRBJ2-6
clone_size: many
v_call: TRBV7-2

cdr3_aa: CASSQEKTGKVPDTQYF
cdr3_nt: TGCGCCAGCAGCCAAGAGAAGACAGGAAAAGTCCCAGATACGCAGTATTTT
d_call: -
j_call: TRBJ2-3
clone_size: many
v_call: TRBV4-1

cdr3_aa: CASSLGGQEQYF
cdr3_nt: TGTGCCAGCAGCCTGGGGGGCCAGGAGCAGTACTTC
d_call: -
j_call: TRBJ2-7
clone_size: many
v_call: TRBV12-3/TRBV12-4

cdr3_aa: CSVGVNEQFF
cdr3_nt: TGCAGCGTCGGGGTAAATGAGCAGTTCTTC
d_call: -
j_call: TRBJ2-1
clone_size: many
v_call: TRBV29-1

cdr3_aa: CASSLGPPGSTDTQYF
cdr3_nt: TGTGCCAGCAGTTTAGGCCCACCCGGTAGCACAGATACGCAGTATTTT
d_call: -
j_call: TRBJ2-3
clone_size: -
v_call: TRBV27

cdr3_aa: CASSFPGVNEKLFF
cdr3_nt: TGTGCCAGCAGCTTCCCGGGGGTTAATGAAAAACTGTTTTTT
d_call: -
j_call: TRBJ1-4
clone_size: many
v_call: TRBV7-9

cdr3_aa: CASSQERGLNSPLHF
cdr3_nt: TGCGCCAGCAGCCAAGAGCGAGGGTTGAATTCACCCCTCCACTTT
d_call: -
j_call: TRBJ1-6
clone_size: few
v_call: TRBV4-1

cdr3_aa: CASSSSLAGLAKNIQYF
cdr3_nt: TGTGCCAGCAGCTCCTCCCTAGCGGGGTTAGCCAAAAACATTCAGTACTTC
d_call: TRBD2
j_call: TRBJ2-4
clone_size: many
v_call: TRBV7-9

cdr3_aa: CSVWTGYSGNTIYF
cdr3_nt: TGCAGCGTCTGGACGGGATACTCTGGAAACACCATATATTTT
d_call: -
j_call: TRBJ1-3
clone_size: many
v_call: TRBV29-1